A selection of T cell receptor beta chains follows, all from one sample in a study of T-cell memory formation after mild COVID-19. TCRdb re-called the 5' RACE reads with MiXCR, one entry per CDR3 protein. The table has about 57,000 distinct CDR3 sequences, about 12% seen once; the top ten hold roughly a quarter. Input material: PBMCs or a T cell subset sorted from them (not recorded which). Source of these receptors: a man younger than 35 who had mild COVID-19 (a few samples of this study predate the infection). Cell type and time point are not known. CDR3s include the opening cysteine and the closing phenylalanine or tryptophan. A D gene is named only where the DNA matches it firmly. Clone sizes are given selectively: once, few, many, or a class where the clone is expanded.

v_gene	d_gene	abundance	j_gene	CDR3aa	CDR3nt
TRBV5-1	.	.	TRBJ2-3	CASSLDWGGDTQYF	TGCGCCAGCAGCTTGGACTGGGGGGGCGATACGCAGTATTTT
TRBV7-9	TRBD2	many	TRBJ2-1	CASRRAGGESYNEQFF	TGTGCCAGCAGAAGAGCGGGGGGGGAGTCCTACAATGAGCAGTTCTTC
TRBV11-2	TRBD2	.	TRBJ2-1	CASSLVFQLAFSYNEQFF	TGTGCCAGCAGCTTAGTGTTCCAACTAGCGTTTTCCTACAATGAGCAGTTCTTC
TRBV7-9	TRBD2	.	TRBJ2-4	CASSQGLGSGDIQYF	TGTGCCAGCAGCCAAGGTTTGGGTAGCGGGGACATTCAGTACTTC
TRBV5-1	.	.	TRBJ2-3	CASSPEGADTQYF	TGCGCCAGCAGTCCCGAGGGGGCAGATACGCAGTATTTT
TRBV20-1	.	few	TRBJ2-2	CSATSANTGELFF	TGCAGTGCTACCTCCGCGAACACCGGGGAGCTGTTTTTT
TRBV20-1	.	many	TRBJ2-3	CSAREDTDTQYF	TGCAGTGCTAGAGAAGACACAGATACGCAGTATTTT
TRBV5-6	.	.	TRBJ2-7	CASSSGGGYEQYF	TGTGCCAGCAGCTCCGGCGGAGGCTACGAGCAGTACTTC
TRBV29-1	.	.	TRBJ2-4	CSVSGRGAKNIQYF	TGCAGCGTCTCGGGACGTGGGGCCAAAAACATTCAGTACTTC
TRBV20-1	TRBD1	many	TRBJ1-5	CSANRGVGQPQHF	TGCAGTGCGAACAGGGGGGTCGGTCAGCCCCAGCATTTT
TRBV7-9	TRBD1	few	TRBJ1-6	CASSSTGSSYNSPLHF	TGTGCCAGCAGCTCGACAGGGAGCTCCTATAATTCACCCCTCCACTTT
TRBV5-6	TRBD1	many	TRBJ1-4	CASSFRDRLNEKLFF	TGTGCCAGCAGCTTCCGGGACAGGCTTAATGAAAAACTGTTTTTT
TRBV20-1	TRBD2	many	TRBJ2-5	CSAAIAGGLETQYF	TGCAGTGCCGCCATAGCGGGGGGTTTAGAGACCCAGTACTTC
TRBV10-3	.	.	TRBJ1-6	CATKVRENSPLHF	TGTGCCACCAAGGTCCGGGAGAATTCACCCCTCCACTTT